The next 17 T cell receptor beta chains were all read from a single sample in a study of cytomegalovirus exposure and HLA in healthy donors. Both 60 Vbeta primers and 13 Jbeta primers went into the PCR. Only in-frame clones appear in the TCRdb table, and some are missing; sequencing was by immunoSEQ multiplex PCR. The table shows around 130,000 clones, with 75% occurring only once. Sample: PBMCs. The receptors derive from a man under 40 in good health and CMV-seronegative.

V and J are TRBV4-2 and TRBJ2-7; the D is unclear. The ends were cut back, 0 bases at V and 0 bases at J, with 6 bases in the middle. There are 14 residues in the CDR3. CDR1 is LGHNA, CDR2 YNFKEQ, per germline. Written as DNA, the CDR3 is TGTGCCAGCAGCCAAGATCCACTCTCCTACGAGCAGTACTTC. Residues: CASSQDPLSYEQYF.

The chain links TRBV5-1 to TRBJ2-7, with D possibly being TRBD1 (6 bases). The germline V gene encodes CDR1 SGHRS and CDR2 YFSETQ. The ends were cut back, 4 bases at V and 3 bases at J, with 14 bases in the middle. The CDR3 spans 14 residues. The CDR3 protein is CASSIQGQDYEQYF. In DNA form, the CDR3 reads TGCGCCAGCAGCATACAGGGTCAGGACTACGAGCAGTACTTC. The whole variable domain, filled in from reference TRBV5-1 and TRBJ2-7, reads KAGVTQTPRYLIKTRGQQVTLSCSPISGHRSVSWYQQTPGQGLQFLFEYFSETQRNKGNFPGRFSGRQFSNSRSEMNVSTLELGDSALYLCASSIQGQDYEQYFGPGTRLTVT.

This clone was seen once. The J gene is TRBJ2-7, the V gene TRBV11-2; 9 nucleotides line up with TRBD2. The CDR3 runs 14 residues. J lost 5 bases, V lost 8 bases, and 10 bases had no gene match. Germline CDR1 reads SGHAT; CDR2 reads FQNNGV. For the CDR3, the DNA is TGTGCCAGCGCATCTAGGACTAGCGTAAACGAGCAGTACTTC. Encoded protein: CASASRTSVNEQYF.

This sequence joins TRBV29-1 and TRBJ2-1; 7 bases match TRBD1. Germline-derived CDR1 and CDR2 are SQVTM and ANQGSEA. V gave up 7 bases and J gave up 6 bases; unmatched junction bases: 6. CDR3 length equals 12 residues. DNA for the CDR3: TGCAGCGCCGGGGACAGCCCCAATGAGCAGTTCTTC. It is translated as CSAGDSPNEQFF.

Comment on this clone: Mismatch with germline at one junction end may stem from a read error. V gene TRBV7-7 combines with J gene TRBJ2-2, with 8 bases aligning to TRBD2. The CDR3 contains 14 residues. Per the germline V gene, CDR1 is SSHAT and CDR2 is FNYEAQ (reference sequence). The CDR3: CASSLQSGSGELFF. For the CDR3, the DNA is TGTGCTAGCAGCTTGCAGAGCGGGAGTGGGGAGCTGTTTTTT.

This clone was counted a single time. The chain couples TRBV9 to TRBJ2-2, with 10 bases that match TRBD2. Per germline, CDR1 SGDLS and CDR2 YYNGEE. The CDR3 runs to 15 residues. J gave up 8 bases and V 3 bases, and 7 bases lay outside the gene matches. CDR3 DNA sequence: TGTGCCAGCAGCGACCTTCTAGCGGGAGCTGGGGAGCTGTTTTTT. Translated: CASSDLLAGAGELFF.

The chain has TRBV18 and TRBJ2-5, with 11 bases matching TRBD2. V was pared by 3 bases and J by 3 bases, with 6 bases of the junction left unmatched. The germline V gene encodes CDR1 KGHSH and CDR2 LQKENI. There are 16 residues in the CDR3. This CDR3 reads CASSPVAGGEEETQYF. DNA of the CDR3: TGTGCCAGCTCACCCGTAGCGGGAGGGGAGGAAGAGACCCAGTACTTC.

The V call is TRBV7-8, the J call TRBJ2-2, with TRBD2 identical over 13 bases. CDR1 and CDR2 from the germline V gene are SGHVS and FQNEAQ. Trimming took 1 base from V and 7 from J; bases not matched to a gene: 6. CDR3 length equals 17 residues. CDR3 loop: CASSLVGLAGIGGELFF. In nucleotides, the CDR3 is TGTGCCAGCAGCTTAGTGGGACTAGCGGGAATCGGCGGGGAGCTGTTTTTT. Using reference TRBV7-8 and TRBJ2-2 for the parts outside the CDR3, the full variable domain is GAGVSQSPRYKVAKRGQDVALRCDPISGHVSLFWYQQALGQGPEFLTYFQNEAQLDKSGLPSDRFFAERPEGSVSTLKIQRTQQEDSAVYLCASSLVGLAGIGGELFFGEGSRLTVL.

V and J are TRBV9 and TRBJ1-4; D possibly corresponds to TRBD1 (5 bases). Per the germline V gene, CDR1 is SGDLS and CDR2 is YYNGEE. Between the trimmed V and J ends, which lost 6 bases and 7 bases, there was a span of 16 bases. This CDR3 contains 14 residues. This chain's CDR3 is CASNNQGMGEKLFF. The CDR3 DNA sequence: TGTGCCAGCAACAATCAGGGTATGGGTGAAAAACTGTTTTTT.

This chain joins TRBV7-9 and TRBJ2-3; TRBD2 aligns across 7 bases. Germline V gene lookup returns CDR1 SEHNR and CDR2 FQNEAQ (reference sequence). V was pared by 5 bases and J by 2 bases, with 10 bases of the junction left unmatched. The length of the CDR3 is 16 residues. CDR3 bases: TGTGCCAGCAGCGGACTAGGAGCAGCCCTCACAGATACGCAGTATTTT. Its protein is CASSGLGAALTDTQYF.

This clone was seen more than once but under ten times. J is TRBJ1-4 and V is TRBV6-6; maybe TRBD1 (5 bases). The germline gives CDR1 MNHNY, CDR2 SVGAGI (reference sequence). Trimming took 2 bases from V and 2 from J, leaving 9 bases between them. This CDR3 has 15 residues. The CDR3 loop is CASSYAGFTNEKLFF. The CDR3 DNA follows: TGTGCCAGCAGTTACGCAGGGTTTACTAATGAAAAACTGTTTTTT.

The V and J genes are TRBV4-2 and TRBJ2-7, with 7 nucleotides matching TRBD2. Trimming took 0 bases from V and 3 from J; bases not matched to a gene: 8. Germline assignment: CDR1 LGHNA and CDR2 YNFKEQ. The CDR3 has 16 residues. The CDR3 DNA reads TGTGCCAGCAGCCAAGATAAGCGGGGAAACCACTACGAGCAGTACTTC. It codes for CASSQDKRGNHYEQYF.

This clone has only a few counts. The rearrangement links TRBV29-1 to TRBJ2-1; 7 bases align to TRBD1. V lost 5 bases to trimming and J lost 0 bases; unmatched junction nucleotides: 7. The CDR3 is made up of 15 amino acids. Per germline, CDR1 SQVTM and CDR2 ANQGSEA. The CDR3 bases are TGCAGCGTTAGAGGGACAGTAAGCTCCTACAATGAGCAGTTCTTC. Protein product: CSVRGTVSSYNEQFF.

Sample share makes this clone medium-sized (0.01 to 0.1%). V usage is TRBV4-3 and J usage is TRBJ2-6, with D uncertain. This CDR3 comprises 15 residues. V lost 1 base and J lost 0, with 4 bases in between. Germline CDR1 LGHNA, CDR2 YSLEER. CDR3 in DNA: TGCGCCAGCAGCCAAGTCGGCTCTGGGGCCAACGTCCTGACTTTC. It translates to CASSQVGSGANVLTF.

The V call is TRBV5-4, the J call TRBJ2-5; D gene unclear. The CDR3 runs 16 residues. The germline V gene encodes CDR1 SGHNT and CDR2 YYREEE (reference sequence). V dropped 0 bases and J dropped 5 bases, with 17 bases sitting between them. In nucleotides, the CDR3 is TGTGCCAGCAGCTTGGCCGGTCGTGTAGTTCTTGAGACCCAGTACTTC. It translates to CASSLAGRVVLETQYF. The entire variable domain, with the rest obtained from reference TRBV5-4 and TRBJ2-5, is as follows: ETGVTQSPTHLIKTRGQQVTLRCSSQSGHNTVSWYQQALGQGPQFIFQYYREEENGRGNFPPRFSGLQFPNYSSELNVNALELDDSALYLCASSLAGRVVLETQYFGPGTRLLVL.

The J gene is TRBJ2-7, the V gene TRBV4-1; 8 nucleotides match TRBD2. CDR3 size: 15 residues. V lost 1 base and J lost 5; bases outside the gene matches: 7. Germline loops: CDR1 MGHRA, CDR2 YSYEKL. CDR3 DNA sequence: TGCGCCAGCAGCCAAGCCGGCAGCGGGAGTAACGAGCAGTACTTC. Protein sequence: CASSQAGSGSNEQYF.

This chain links TRBV10-3 with TRBJ1-2; no clear D. CDR3 length equals 13 residues. From germline, CDR1 is ENHRY and CDR2 SYGVKD. V lost 10 bases and J 1 base, leaving 13 bases between the germline ends. The CDR3 DNA follows: TGTGCCAGCTCGAGTGAGGTTAACTATGGCTACACCTTC. It specifies CASSSEVNYGYTF.